The 5 T cell receptor beta chains below all came from one sample that was sequenced in a study of cytomegalovirus exposure and HLA in healthy donors. A multiplex PCR was run with 60 Vbeta primers and 13 Jbeta primers. The method was immunoSEQ multiplex PCR; TCRdb's version includes in-frame clones alone and lacks a portion of them. Here the sample spans around 160,000 clones, around 75% being singletons. Source material: PBMCs. These receptor sequences come from a male donor in good health and CMV-seronegative.

This rearrangement joins TRBV6-4 to TRBJ2-3, with 8 bases that match TRBD2. Germline V gene data show CDR1 as MRHNA and CDR2 as SNTAGT. The CDR3 consists of 14 residues. The trim removed 3 bases at V and 4 bases at J, leaving 3 bases unmatched. The chain's CDR3 is CASSETGGADTQYF. Written as DNA, the CDR3 is TGTGCCAGCAGTGAGACGGGAGGGGCAGATACGCAGTATTTT.

This chain connects TRBV13 to TRBJ1-2; the match to TRBD1 covers 8 bases. The germline gives CDR1 PRHDT, CDR2 FYEKMQ (reference sequence). The V and J ends lost 5 bases and 5 bases, in that order; junction bases with no gene match: 10. The CDR3 sequence is 15 residues long. CDR3 in amino acids: CASSTGGQMGYGYTF. The CDR3 region has the DNA TGTGCCAGCAGCACAGGGGGTCAAATGGGATATGGCTACACCTTC.

CDR3 residues: CASSFYLAGGYEQFF. The CDR3 DNA follows: TGTGCCAGCAGCTTTTATTTAGCGGGAGGCTATGAGCAGTTCTTC. The chain combines TRBV5-4 with TRBJ2-1; 10 bases map to TRBD2. Germline CDR1 is SGHNT and CDR2 is YYREEE (reference sequence). The ends lost 2 bases at V and 8 bases at J; junction bases unmatched: 7. The CDR3 is 15 amino acids.

This chain connects TRBV11-2 to TRBJ1-2; D gene uncertain. V dropped 0 bases and J dropped 4 bases, with 12 bases sitting between them. The CDR3 runs 15 residues. Germline lookup yields CDR1 SGHAT and CDR2 FQNNGV. Here the CDR3 reads CASSLDNSGFYGYTF. CDR3 bases: TGTGCCAGCAGCTTAGATAATAGCGGTTTCTATGGCTACACCTTC.

This chain uses TRBV9 with TRBJ2-2; the D gene is possibly TRBD1 (5 bases). Trimming cost V 0 bases and J 0 bases, with 6 bases left between them. Germline assignment: CDR1 SGDLS and CDR2 YYNGEE. The CDR3 is 15 amino acids. This CDR3 is CASSVAGPNTGELFF. The CDR3 nucleotides are TGTGCCAGCAGCGTAGCAGGGCCGAACACCGGGGAGCTGTTTTTT.